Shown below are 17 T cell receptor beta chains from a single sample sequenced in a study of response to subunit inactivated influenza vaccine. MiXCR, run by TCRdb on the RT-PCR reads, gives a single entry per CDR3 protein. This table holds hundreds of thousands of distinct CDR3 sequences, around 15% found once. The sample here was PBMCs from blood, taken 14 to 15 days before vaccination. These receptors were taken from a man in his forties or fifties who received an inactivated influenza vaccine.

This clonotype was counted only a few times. The CDR3 spells CASSPQRGGTNIQYF. For the CDR3, the DNA is TGTGCCAGCAGCCCCCAGAGGGGTGGAACAAACATTCAGTACTTC. The chain employs TRBV11-1 and TRBJ2-4; possibly TRBD1 or TRBD2 for D (5 bases each). This CDR3 region has 15 residues. Germline lookup yields CDR1 SGHAT and CDR2 FQDESV (reference sequence). Trimming cost V 5 bases and J 6 bases, with 17 bases left between them. The full variable domain, rest sourced from reference TRBV11-1 and TRBJ2-4, is EAEVAQSPRYKITEKSQAVAFWCDPISGHATLYWYRQILGQGPELLVQFQDESVVDDSQLPKDRFSAERLKGVDSTLKIQPAELGDSAMYLCASSPQRGGTNIQYFGAGTRLSVL.

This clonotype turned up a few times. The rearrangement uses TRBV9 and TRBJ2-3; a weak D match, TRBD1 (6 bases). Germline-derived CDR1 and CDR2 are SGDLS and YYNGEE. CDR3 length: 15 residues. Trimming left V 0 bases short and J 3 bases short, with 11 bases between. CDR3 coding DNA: TGTGCCAGCAGCGTAGAGCGGCAGGGGACAGATACGCAGTATTTT. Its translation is CASSVERQGTDTQYF.

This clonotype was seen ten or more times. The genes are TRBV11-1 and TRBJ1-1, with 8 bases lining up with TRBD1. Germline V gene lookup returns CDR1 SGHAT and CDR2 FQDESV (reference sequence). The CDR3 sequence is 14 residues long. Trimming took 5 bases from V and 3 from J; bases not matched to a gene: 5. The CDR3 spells CASSPRQGYTEAFF. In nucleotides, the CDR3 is TGTGCCAGCAGCCCTCGACAGGGGTACACTGAAGCTTTCTTT.

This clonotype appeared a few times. CDR3: CASSLTPTVSGTNTGELFF. The DNA for the CDR3 is TGTGCCAGCAGCTTAACGCCAACCGTAAGCGGGACTAACACCGGGGAGCTGTTTTTT. The V and J genes are TRBV7-3 and TRBJ2-2, with TRBD2 identical over 7 bases. Losses at the gene ends were 0 bases for V and 2 bases for J; bases not matched to a gene: 12. Germline loops: CDR1 SGHTA, CDR2 FQGTGA. The CDR3 spans 19 residues.

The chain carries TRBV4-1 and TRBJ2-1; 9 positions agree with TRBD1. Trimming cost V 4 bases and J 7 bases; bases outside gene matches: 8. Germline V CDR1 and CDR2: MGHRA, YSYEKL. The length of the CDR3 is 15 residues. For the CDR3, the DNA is TGCGCCAGCAGCCTCTTACAGGGGGCGAATAATGAGCAGTTCTTC. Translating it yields CASSLLQGANNEQFF.

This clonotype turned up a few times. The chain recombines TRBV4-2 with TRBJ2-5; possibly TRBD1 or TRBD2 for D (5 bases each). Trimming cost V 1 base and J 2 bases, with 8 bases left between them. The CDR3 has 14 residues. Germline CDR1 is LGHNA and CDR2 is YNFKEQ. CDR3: CASSQAGPQETQYF. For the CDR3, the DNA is TGTGCCAGCAGCCAAGCGGGGCCGCAAGAGACCCAGTACTTC.

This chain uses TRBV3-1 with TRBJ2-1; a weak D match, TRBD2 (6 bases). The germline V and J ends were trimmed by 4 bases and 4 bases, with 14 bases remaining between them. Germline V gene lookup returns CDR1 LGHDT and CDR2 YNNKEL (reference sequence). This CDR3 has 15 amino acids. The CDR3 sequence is CASSPGAGRYNEQFF. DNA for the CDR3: TGTGCCAGCAGCCCCGGTGCGGGAAGATACAATGAGCAGTTCTTC.

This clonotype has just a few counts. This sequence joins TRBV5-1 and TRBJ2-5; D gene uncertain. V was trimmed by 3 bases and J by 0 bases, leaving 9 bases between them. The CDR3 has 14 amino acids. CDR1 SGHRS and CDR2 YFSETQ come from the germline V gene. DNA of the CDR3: TGCGCCAGCAGCTCTGCTGAACACCAAGAGACCCAGTACTTC. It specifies CASSSAEHQETQYF.

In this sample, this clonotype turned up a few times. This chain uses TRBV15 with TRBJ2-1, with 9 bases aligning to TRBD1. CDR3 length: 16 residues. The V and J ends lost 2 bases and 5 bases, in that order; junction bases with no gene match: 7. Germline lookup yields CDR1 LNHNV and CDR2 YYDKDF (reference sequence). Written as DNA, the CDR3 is TGTGCCACCAGCAGACCTCGGACAGGGGTAAACAATGAGCAGTTCTTC. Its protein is CATSRPRTGVNNEQFF.

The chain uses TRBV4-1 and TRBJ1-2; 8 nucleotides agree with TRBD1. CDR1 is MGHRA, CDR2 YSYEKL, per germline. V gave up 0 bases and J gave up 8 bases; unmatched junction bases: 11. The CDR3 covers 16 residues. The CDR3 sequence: CASSQEFMAGGRGYTF. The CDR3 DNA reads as TGCGCCAGCAGCCAAGAATTTATGGCAGGGGGCAGGGGCTACACCTTC.

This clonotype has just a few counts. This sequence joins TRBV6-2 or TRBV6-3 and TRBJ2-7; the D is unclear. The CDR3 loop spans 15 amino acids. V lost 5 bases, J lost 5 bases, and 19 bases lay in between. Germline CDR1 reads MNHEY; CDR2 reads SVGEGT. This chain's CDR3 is CASSASGSPPNEQYF. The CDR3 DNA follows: TGTGCCAGCAGTGCTTCAGGTTCTCCCCCAAACGAGCAGTACTTC.

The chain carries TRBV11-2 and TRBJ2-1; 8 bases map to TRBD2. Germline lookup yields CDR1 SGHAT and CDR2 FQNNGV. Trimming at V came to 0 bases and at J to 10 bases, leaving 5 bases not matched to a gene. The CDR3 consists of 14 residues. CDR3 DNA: TGTGCCAGCAGCTTAGAGGGGACTAGTCGCGAGCAGTTCTTC. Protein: CASSLEGTSREQFF.

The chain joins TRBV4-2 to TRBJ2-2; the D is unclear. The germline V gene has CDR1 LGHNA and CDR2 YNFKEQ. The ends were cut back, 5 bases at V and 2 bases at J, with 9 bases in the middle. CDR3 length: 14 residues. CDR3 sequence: CASSEDLNTGELFF. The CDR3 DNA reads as TGTGCCAGCAGCGAGGACCTTAACACCGGGGAGCTGTTTTTT.

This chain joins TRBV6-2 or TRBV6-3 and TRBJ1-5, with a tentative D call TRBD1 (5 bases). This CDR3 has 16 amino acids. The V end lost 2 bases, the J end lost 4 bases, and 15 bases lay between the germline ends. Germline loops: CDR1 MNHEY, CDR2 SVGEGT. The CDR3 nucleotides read TGTGCCAGCAGTTACGGGATCGGGACGGCAAATCAGCCCCAGCATTTT. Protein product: CASSYGIGTANQPQHF.

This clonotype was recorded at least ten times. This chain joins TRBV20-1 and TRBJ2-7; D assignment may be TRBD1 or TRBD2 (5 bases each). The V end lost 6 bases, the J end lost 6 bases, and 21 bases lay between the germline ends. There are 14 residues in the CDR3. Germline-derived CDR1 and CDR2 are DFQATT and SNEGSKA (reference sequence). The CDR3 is CSALGGSLGSEQYF. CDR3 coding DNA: TGCAGTGCCCTTGGGGGTTCCTTGGGGTCCGAGCAGTACTTC.

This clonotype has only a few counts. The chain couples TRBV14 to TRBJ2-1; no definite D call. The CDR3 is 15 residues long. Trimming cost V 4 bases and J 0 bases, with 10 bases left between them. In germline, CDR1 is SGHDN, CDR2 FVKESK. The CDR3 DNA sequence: TGTGCCAGCAGCCTCGGACGCCCCTCCTACAATGAGCAGTTCTTC. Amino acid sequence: CASSLGRPSYNEQFF.

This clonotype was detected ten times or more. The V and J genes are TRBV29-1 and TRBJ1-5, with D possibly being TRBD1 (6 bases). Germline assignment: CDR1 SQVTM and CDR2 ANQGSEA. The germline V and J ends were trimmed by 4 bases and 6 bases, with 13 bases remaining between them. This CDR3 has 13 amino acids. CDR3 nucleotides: TGCAGCGTTGTACAGGGAGGAGGTCAGCCCCAGCATTTT. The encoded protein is CSVVQGGGQPQHF.